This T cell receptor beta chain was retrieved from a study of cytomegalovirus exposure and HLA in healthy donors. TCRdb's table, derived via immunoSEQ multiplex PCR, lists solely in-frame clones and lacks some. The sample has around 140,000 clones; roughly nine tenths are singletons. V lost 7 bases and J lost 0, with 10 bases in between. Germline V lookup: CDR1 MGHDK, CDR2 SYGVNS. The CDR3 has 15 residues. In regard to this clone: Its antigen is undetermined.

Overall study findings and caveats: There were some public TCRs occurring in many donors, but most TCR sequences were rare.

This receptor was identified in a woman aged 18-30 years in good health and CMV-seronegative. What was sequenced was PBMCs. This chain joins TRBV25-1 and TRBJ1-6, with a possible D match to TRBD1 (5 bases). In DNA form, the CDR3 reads TGTGCCAGCACTCTAACAGGCTCCTATAATTCACCCCTCCACTTT. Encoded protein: CASTLTGSYNSPLHF.